The 22 T cell receptor beta chains reported below all come from one sample, sequenced in a study of control samples from healthy donors and cancer patients. Assay: immunoSEQ multiplex PCR; the TCRdb copy retains only in-frame clones and omits some. The sample contains 200,000 or so clones, about 90% of which appear only once. Sequences were obtained from blood. These TCRs come from a man aged 25 to 45 in good health.

V and J are TRBV3-1 (or the pseudogene TRBV3-2) and TRBJ2-7, with D uncertain. In germline, CDR1 is LGHDT, CDR2 YNNKEL (reference sequence). This CDR3 contains 13 residues. V dropped 0 bases and J dropped 2 bases, with 5 bases sitting between them. The CDR3 DNA reads TGTGCCAGCAGCCAAGATCGGGCCTACGAGCAGTACTTC. Protein: CASSQDRAYEQYF.

The chain is built from TRBV6-1 and TRBJ2-7; 7 nucleotides align to TRBD1. After removal of 1 base from V and 6 bases from J, the junction contained 9 bases not matched to a gene. There are 15 residues in the CDR3. Germline-derived CDR1 and CDR2 are MNHNS and SASEGT. In DNA form, the CDR3 reads TGTGCCAGCAGTGAAGATGGCAGGGGGTCATCCGAGCAGTACTTC. As protein: CASSEDGRGSSEQYF.

This chain joins TRBV2 and TRBJ1-6; D call uncertain. Germline CDR1 and CDR2: SNHLY and FYNNEI. This CDR3 comprises 13 residues. V dropped 4 bases and J dropped 7 bases, with 8 bases sitting between them. The CDR3 is CASSGWRNSPLHF. The CDR3 bases are TGTGCCAGCAGTGGGTGGCGAAATTCACCCCTCCACTTT.

The chain joins TRBV7-6 to TRBJ2-3; 7 nucleotides agree with TRBD2. Trimming cost V 1 base and J 4 bases; bases outside gene matches: 2. The CDR3 is 14 amino acids. CDR1 is SGHVS and CDR2 is FNYEAQ in the germline V gene. The CDR3 DNA is TGTGCCAGCAGCTTAGAGCGGGATTCAGATACGCAGTATTTT. Its translation is CASSLERDSDTQYF.

The chain couples TRBV21-1 to TRBJ1-4. TRBV21-1 is noted as a pseudogene. The CDR3 is 16 amino acids. CDR3 protein: CASSKEGGGTNEKLFF. CDR3 coding DNA: TGTGCCAGCAGCAAAGAGGGAGGGGGGACTAATGAAAAACTGTTTTTT.

The rearrangement uses TRBV7-6 and TRBJ1-3, with D possibly TRBD1 on 6 matching bases. Germline-derived CDR1 and CDR2 are SGHVS and FNYEAQ. CDR3 length: 14 amino acids. Between the trimmed V and J ends, which lost 7 bases and 4 bases, there was a span of 14 bases. The CDR3: CASTSQGLGNTIYF. CDR3 bases: TGTGCCAGCACGTCCCAGGGGTTGGGAAACACCATATATTTT. Complete variable domain (other parts from reference TRBV7-6 and TRBJ1-3): GAGVSQSPRYKVTKRGQDVALRCDPISGHVSLYWYRQALGQGPEFLTYFNYEAQQDKSGLPNDRFSAERPEGSISTLTIQRTEQRDSAMYRCASTSQGLGNTIYFGEGSWLTVV.

The chain uses TRBV6-5 and TRBJ1-1; no clear D. The CDR3 is 14 amino acids. V was trimmed by 5 bases and J by 1 base, leaving 11 bases between them. CDR1 and CDR2 from the germline V gene are MNHEY and SVGAGI. The CDR3 nucleotides are TGTGCCAGCAGTCGGCGGGCCCGGAACACTGAAGCTTTCTTT. This encodes CASSRRARNTEAFF.

The rearrangement uses TRBV5-1 and TRBJ1-5; 7 bases are shared with TRBD1. V lost 4 bases and J lost 4; bases outside the gene matches: 5. CDR1 and CDR2 (germline): SGHRS, YFSETQ. The CDR3 extends over 14 amino acids. The CDR3 DNA reads TGCGCCAGCAGCCAGGGGGGGCCTAATCAGCCCCAGCATTTT. Amino acid sequence: CASSQGGPNQPQHF.

V usage is TRBV12-3 or TRBV12-4 and J usage is TRBJ2-7, with 9 bases lining up with TRBD1. CDR3 length: 13 amino acids. V shed 6 bases and J 5 bases; nucleotides not matched to a gene: 5. The CDR3 reads CASRFGQGNEQYF. Written as DNA, the CDR3 is TGTGCCAGCAGGTTCGGACAGGGGAACGAGCAGTACTTC.

The CDR3 region is CSVESGLTYEQYF. The CDR3 region has the DNA TGCAGCGTTGAATCCGGACTAACCTACGAGCAGTACTTC. J is TRBJ2-7 and V is TRBV29-1, with a weak D call TRBD2 (6 bases). This CDR3 region has 13 residues. The V and J ends lost 2 bases and 2 bases respectively, with 10 bases between them. Germline V CDR1 and CDR2: SQVTM, ANQGSEA.

This chain joins TRBV21-1 and TRBJ1-2. TRBV21-1 is given as a pseudogene. This CDR3 is 16 amino acids long. The CDR3 nucleotides are TGTGCCGGCAGCCTGGGGGGGACGGGGGACTACTATGGCTACACCTTC. Translating gives CAGSLGGTGDYYGYTF.

The table lists this clone with a count of one. V and J are TRBV18 and TRBJ1-2; D unclear. The CDR3 length is 13 residues. Germline assignment: CDR1 KGHSH and CDR2 LQKENI. V dropped 0 bases and J dropped 4 bases, with 6 bases sitting between them. The CDR3 is CASSPPETYGYTF. CDR3 nucleotides: TGTGCCAGCTCACCACCAGAGACCTATGGCTACACCTTC.

The V gene is TRBV27, the J gene TRBJ2-7; D is perhaps TRBD2 (7 bases). The CDR3 loop spans 15 amino acids. V lost 1 base and J 2 bases, leaving 12 bases between the germline ends. The V gene's germline CDR1 is MNHEY and CDR2 SMNVEV (reference sequence). The DNA for the CDR3 is TGTGCCAGCAGTTTATTCACCGGGGGGCCCTACGAGCAGTACTTC. It is translated as CASSLFTGGPYEQYF.

The rearrangement joins TRBV27 to TRBJ1-4, with D tentatively TRBD1 (5 bases). The V end lost 2 bases, the J end lost 8 bases, and 12 bases lay between the germline ends. The CDR3 runs to 14 residues. CDR1 is MNHEY and CDR2 is SMNVEV in the germline V gene (reference sequence). DNA for the CDR3: TGTGCCAGCAGTTTAAGGGCAGGGCGGGAAAAACTGTTTTTT. Amino acid sequence: CASSLRAGREKLFF.

The rearrangement uses TRBV6-5 and TRBJ2-2; D might be TRBD1 (5 bases). The CDR3 is 15 amino acids. From germline, CDR1 is MNHEY and CDR2 SVGAGI. V was cut by 3 bases and J by 6 bases, with 14 bases left in between. The DNA of the CDR3 is TGTGCCAGCAGTTATAGACAGTCTGGATCCGGGGAGCTGTTTTTT. Its translation: CASSYRQSGSGELFF.

The chain uses TRBV10-3 and TRBJ1-6; unclear D gene. Looked up from germline, CDR1 is ENHRY and CDR2 is SYGVKD. V was cut by 3 bases and J by 13 bases, with 16 bases left in between. The CDR3 loop spans 14 amino acids. DNA for the CDR3: TGTGCCATCAGTGAATACCGGGCCGACGCGCCCCTCCACTTT. Protein sequence: CAISEYRADAPLHF.

This chain joins TRBV24-1 and TRBJ2-1, with 7 bases matching TRBD2. Germline assignment: CDR1 KGHDR and CDR2 SFDVKD. J gave up 13 bases and V 5 bases, and 7 bases lay outside the gene matches. The CDR3 contains 12 residues. The CDR3 DNA reads as TGTGCCACCAGTGGGGGGGGGATAAGACAGTTCTTC. Amino acids: CATSGGGIRQFF.

V is TRBV5-1 and J is TRBJ1-1; 10 bases line up with TRBD1. J gave up 3 bases and V 4 bases, and 3 bases lay outside the gene matches. This CDR3 contains 14 residues. Germline CDR1 is SGHRS and CDR2 is YFSETQ. The CDR3 protein is CASSGGQGYTEAFF. The CDR3 DNA reads as TGCGCCAGCAGCGGGGGACAGGGGTACACTGAAGCTTTCTTT.

This rearrangement joins TRBV16 to TRBJ1-2, with D possibly being TRBD1 (5 bases). Per the germline V gene, CDR1 is KGHSY and CDR2 is FQNENV. There are 16 residues in the CDR3. Trimming pared 0 bases from V and 4 bases from J, leaving 15 bases between. CDR3 residues: CASSQSDGAQSYGYTF. The CDR3 DNA is TGTGCCAGCAGCCAATCGGACGGGGCGCAGAGCTATGGCTACACCTTC.

This rearrangement joins TRBV6-2 or TRBV6-3 to TRBJ2-1; TRBD2 matches at 9 bases. Germline V gene lookup returns CDR1 MNHEY and CDR2 SVGEGT. The CDR3 length is 15 residues. Trimming removed 0 bases from V and 12 bases from J; junction bases left unmatched: 9. CDR3 sequence: CASSYSILAGSGQFF. The CDR3 DNA is TGTGCCAGCAGTTACTCGATCCTAGCGGGGTCTGGGCAGTTCTTC.

With respect to this clone: One end of the junction varies from germline; a read error may be responsible. Other DNA sequences within the sample encode an identical CDR3. This chain links TRBV6-5 with TRBJ1-6; no reliable D call. The CDR3 spans 10 residues. In germline, CDR1 is MNHEY, CDR2 SVGAGI. Written as DNA, the CDR3 is TGTGCCAGCAGTTACTATCCCCTCCATTTT. It yields the protein CASSYYPLHF.

The chain is built from TRBV3-1 (or the pseudogene TRBV3-2) and TRBJ2-3; D ambiguous. This CDR3 contains 15 residues. The germline gives CDR1 LGHDT, CDR2 YNNKEL (reference sequence). Trimming removed 6 bases from V and 2 bases from J, with 15 bases in between. DNA for the CDR3: TGTGCCAGCAGGCGCGGTTTGCGGTTCACAGATACGCAGTATTTT. It yields the protein CASRRGLRFTDTQYF.